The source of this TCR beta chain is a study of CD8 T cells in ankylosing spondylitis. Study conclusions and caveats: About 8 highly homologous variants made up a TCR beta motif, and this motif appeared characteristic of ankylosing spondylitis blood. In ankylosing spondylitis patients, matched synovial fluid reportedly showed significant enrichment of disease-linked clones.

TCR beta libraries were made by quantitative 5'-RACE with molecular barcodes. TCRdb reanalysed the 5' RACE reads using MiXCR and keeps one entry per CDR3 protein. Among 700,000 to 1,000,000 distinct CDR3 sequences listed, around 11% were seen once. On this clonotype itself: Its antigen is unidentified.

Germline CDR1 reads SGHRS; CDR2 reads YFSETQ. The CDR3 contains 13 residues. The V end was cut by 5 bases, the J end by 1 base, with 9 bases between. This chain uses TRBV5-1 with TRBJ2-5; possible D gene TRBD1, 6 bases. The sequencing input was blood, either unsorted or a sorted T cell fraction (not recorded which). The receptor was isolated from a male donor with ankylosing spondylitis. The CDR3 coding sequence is TGCGCCAGCAGTTGGGACACCCAAGAGACCCAGTACTTC. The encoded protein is CASSWDTQETQYF.